The entry below gives a single T cell receptor (beta chain) sequence along with its context. Its antigen is unidentified. Only in-frame clones appear in the TCRdb table, and some are missing; sequencing was by immunoSEQ multiplex PCR. The sample records some 150,000 clones, 89% being singletons. This sample is drawn from a study of T cell responses to AZD1222 COVID-19 vaccine. Study-level findings and limits: Distributed over spike, vaccine-associated CD4 TCRs predominated at 160-218 and 743-854. Just a handful of AZD1222 recipients tested seropositive at baseline. Donors in the cohort were predominantly white British and more often female, and clonal diversity was possibly underestimated.

The CDR3 covers 14 residues. This TCR came from an adult who received the AZD1222 COVID-19 vaccine. V is TRBV21-1 and J is TRBJ2-4. TRBV21-1 is designated a pseudogene. Sequencing was performed on peripheral blood, taken 28 days after the second AZD1222 dose. The CDR3 DNA follows: TGTGCCAGCAGCAAAGTAAGTGCCAAAAACATTCAGTACTTC. Translation: CASSKVSAKNIQYF.